This TCR beta chain was observed in a study of blood T cell repertoires in COVID-19 (dated by TCRdb to 2018 to 2021). As for the study more broadly: Samples from collaborators originated in the United States, Italy and Spain and spanned both the acute and convalescent phases of COVID-19. The prospective study material was composed of cDNA or gDNA derived from T cells, B-cell-depleted T cells, or PBMCs. A freely available public database, intended as a resource for researchers studying the immune response to SARS-CoV-2, is where the repertoires were released. The dataset comprised deeply sampled blood TCRbeta repertoires from subjects exposed to, actively infected with, or recovered from COVID-19. The samples were drawn from two sources: the first 160 participants of the ongoing ImmuneRACE study, and fewer than 1,500 subjects contributed by 6 global collaborators. A de-identified subject ID, COVID-19 status, age in years and sex were almost always included in the sample metadata. Where HLA class I and class II types were available, the types were taken from metadata supplied by the sample provider, not from assay-based typing. Summary of the overall study and its limitations: The quantity of clinical and demographic metadata differed by source and by participant and was supplied without curation.

Remarks on this clone: Its antigen target is currently unknown. No much larger clonotype is one base removed from it; base qualities were not supplied.

The CDR3, from cysteine to phenylalanine, totals 17 residues. Here the CDR3 DNA is all that survives: 51 bases in frame from base 1. The germline V gene (reference sequence) gives CDR1 as LGHDT and CDR2 as YNNKEL. Ends trimmed: V by 0 bases, J by 4 bases; bases unmatched to a gene: 8. The immunoSEQ Assay, a bias-controlled multiplex PCR, was used to amplify TCRbeta CDR3 regions from genomic DNA. The authors' pipeline ran thus. Nucleated cell counts per sample were estimated from amplification of reference gene primers within the assay. Sequence reads were collapsed and filtered to measure the absolute abundance of every unique TCRbeta CDR3 rearrangement. For each sample, productive Simpson clonality was calculated as the square root of Simpson's diversity index over productive rearrangements. TCRdb provides this immuneACCESS table in a form limited to in-frame rearrangements. Some clones are lacking; in checked studies, under half of them reflect an unresolved V gene, and why the rest are absent is not known. V and J calls plus clone size are reproduced from that table; the DNA served to infer D and trimming. Here the sample has approximately 350,000 clones; about nine tenths occur a single time. 7% to 8% of the sample goes to the ten largest clones.

In Seattle, one collaborating source enrolled patients while the infection was active and tracked those patients longitudinally over the course of disease. The collaborating institutions used their own protocols to collect whole blood in K2EDTA tubes. Collaborator samples were shipped for TCRbeta analysis as frozen whole blood, isolated PBMCs, or DNA extracted from either sample type. The V gene is TRBV3-1 (or the pseudogene TRBV3-2) and the J gene is TRBJ2-3, with 9 bases aligning to TRBD2. The clonotype was recovered from a woman aged 70-85 years with COVID-19, enrolled during active disease. Sequencing was carried out using peripheral blood. CDR3 protein: CASSQDLVAGAPDTQYF. At the DNA level, the sequence is TGTGCCAGCAGCCAAGATCTTGTAGCGGGGGCCCCAGATACGCAGTATTTT.